Reported below is one T cell receptor (beta chain). Its antigen is not identified. Some clones are missing from TCRdb's copy, which holds only in-frame ones; the method was immunoSEQ multiplex PCR. The table includes roughly 120,000 clones, under 85% detected once. This entry belongs to a study of T cell responses to AZD1222 COVID-19 vaccine. In the study overall: Investigators merged groups given second doses at roughly 4 or roughly 12 weeks. Overall study findings and caveats: The donors showed a predominance of white British ancestry and of females, with possible underestimation of clonal diversity.

From germline, CDR1 is PRHDT and CDR2 FYEKMQ (reference sequence). This CDR3 has 12 amino acids. The ends were cut back, 5 bases at V and 3 bases at J, with 8 bases in the middle. The V gene is TRBV13, the J gene TRBJ2-7; the D gene is possibly TRBD2 (5 bases). This sequence originates from an adult in good health. Sequenced material: peripheral blood, taken on day 0 of AZD1222 vaccination. The CDR3 loop is CASSTRGYEQYF. The CDR3 DNA reads as TGTGCCAGCAGCACCCGGGGCTACGAGCAGTACTTC.